Following are 12 T cell receptor beta chains from one sample sequenced in a study of PD-1 and CTLA-4 blockade in melanoma. The table came from immunoSEQ multiplex PCR; TCRdb's copy has only in-frame clones and leaves some out. The table shows about 30,000 clones, with less than 90% occurring only once. The sample consisted of CD8+ T cells from peripheral blood, taken before anti-PD-1 treatment. The receptor source for this set is a human donor with melanoma.

This clone was detected once. V usage is TRBV13 and J usage is TRBJ2-3, with unresolved D. This CDR3 is 14 amino acids long. Germline CDR1 reads PRHDT; CDR2 reads FYEKMQ (reference sequence). V gave up 3 bases and J gave up 2 bases, with 9 bases separating them. The CDR3 nucleotides are TGTGCCAGCAGCTTGACAAGTTTCACAGATACGCAGTATTTT. As protein: CASSLTSFTDTQYF.

V usage is TRBV28 and J usage is TRBJ2-5; TRBD1 or TRBD2 may be the D gene (5 bases each). Germline-derived CDR1 and CDR2 are MDHEN and SYDVKM. V gave up 7 bases and J gave up 5 bases, with 26 bases separating them. This CDR3 spans 17 amino acids. The CDR3 sequence is CASTSLLPQGPRETQYF. The CDR3 DNA reads TGTGCCAGCACCTCTCTCCTCCCGCAGGGACCTCGTGAGACCCAGTACTTC.

The V gene is TRBV7-9, the J gene TRBJ2-1, with D maybe TRBD1 (6 bases). The CDR3 length is 15 residues. Looked up from germline, CDR1 is SEHNR and CDR2 is FQNEAQ (reference sequence). V was shortened by 1 base and J by 7 bases, with 14 bases between the two germline ends. CDR3 sequence (DNA): TGTGCCAGCAGCTTAGTGGGGGCCACTCCTAATGAGCAGTTCTTC. Protein sequence: CASSLVGATPNEQFF.

This chain connects TRBV6-5 to TRBJ2-7; the match to TRBD2 covers 7 bases. V lost 4 bases, J lost 7 bases, and 4 bases stayed unmatched. The V gene's germline CDR1 is MNHEY and CDR2 SVGAGI. The CDR3 runs to 12 residues. CDR3 nucleotides: TGTGCCAGCAGTTTGGGGAGGGGAGAGCAGTACTTC. Encoded protein: CASSLGRGEQYF.

This clone was seen only a few times. The rearrangement joins TRBV12-3 or TRBV12-4 to TRBJ2-5; possible D gene TRBD2, 5 bases. The CDR3 is 13 residues long. Trimming removed 5 bases from V and 5 bases from J, with 12 bases in between. The DNA of the CDR3 is TGTGCCAGCAGTGGACCGGAGGAGGAGACCCAGTACTTC. It encodes CASSGPEEETQYF.

This chain connects TRBV20-1 to TRBJ2-7; a possible D gene is TRBD2 (6 bases). V lost 3 bases and J lost 3, with 12 bases in between. CDR1 is DFQATT and CDR2 is SNEGSKA in the germline V gene (reference sequence). The CDR3 runs to 13 residues. The CDR3 loop is CSASGGEDYEQYF. The CDR3 DNA follows: TGCAGTGCTAGTGGAGGGGAGGACTACGAGCAGTACTTC.

The chain recombines TRBV19 with TRBJ2-5; TRBD2 agrees at 9 bases. The CDR3 contains 14 residues. Germline trimming cut 1 base from V and 3 bases from J; bases unmatched to any gene: 0. Germline V gene sequence: CDR1 LNHDA, CDR2 SQIVND (reference sequence). Here the CDR3 reads CASSIVAGEETQYF. The CDR3 DNA sequence: TGTGCCAGTAGTATAGTAGCGGGGGAAGAGACCCAGTACTTC.

This clone was recorded once. The V gene is TRBV28, the J gene TRBJ2-7, with D perhaps TRBD2 (5 bases). Per germline, CDR1 MDHEN and CDR2 SYDVKM. The CDR3 spans 14 residues. V was shortened by 5 bases and J by 2 bases, with 13 bases between the two germline ends. The CDR3 spells CASSPRQTTYEQYF. CDR3 in DNA: TGTGCCAGCAGTCCCAGGCAGACTACCTACGAGCAGTACTTC.

The chain is built from TRBV13 and TRBJ1-2; possible D gene TRBD1, 6 bases. V was clipped by 3 bases and J by 8 bases, with 16 bases between them. Looked up from germline, CDR1 is PRHDT and CDR2 is FYEKMQ (reference sequence). There are 14 residues in the CDR3. For the CDR3, the DNA is TGTGCCAGCAGCTTTGAATCCGGGACATTAGGCTACACCTTC. This translates into CASSFESGTLGYTF. Filled out from reference TRBV13 and TRBJ1-2, the complete variable domain reads AAGVIQSPRHLIKEKRETATLKCYPIPRHDTVYWYQQGPGQDPQFLISFYEKMQSDKGSIPDRFSAQQFSDYHSELNMSSLELGDSALYFCASSFESGTLGYTFGSGTRLTVV.

This clone was picked up one time. This chain joins TRBV5-6 and TRBJ1-1; maybe TRBD1 (5 bases). The V and J ends lost 0 bases and 5 bases respectively, with 5 bases between them. The germline gives CDR1 SGHDT, CDR2 YYEEEE. The CDR3 covers 12 residues. CDR3 in amino acids: CASSLEGTEAFF. CDR3 nucleotides: TGTGCCAGCAGCTTGGAGGGGACTGAAGCTTTCTTT. Using reference TRBV5-6 and TRBJ1-1 for the parts outside the CDR3, the full variable domain is DAGVTQSPTHLIKTRGQQVTLRCSPKSGHDTVSWYQQALGQGPQFIFQYYEEEERQRGNFPDRFSGHQFPNYSSELNVNALLLGDSALYLCASSLEGTEAFFGQGTRLTVV.

V and J are TRBV14 and TRBJ1-1; no definite D call. The CDR3 length is 14 residues. Germline V gives CDR1 SGHDN, CDR2 FVKESK. Trimming took 3 bases from V and 0 from J, leaving 8 bases between them. CDR3 DNA: TGTGCCAGCAGCCAGGGCCTTATGAACACTGAAGCTTTCTTT. It yields the protein CASSQGLMNTEAFF. Using reference TRBV14 and TRBJ1-1 for the parts outside the CDR3, the full variable domain is EAGVTQFPSHSVIEKGQTVTLRCDPISGHDNLYWYRRVMGKEIKFLLHFVKESKQDESGMPNNRFLAERTGGTYSTLKVQPAELEDSGVYFCASSQGLMNTEAFFGQGTRLTVV.

V gene TRBV5-5 combines with J gene TRBJ2-7; D may be TRBD1 (5 bases). This CDR3 region has 13 residues. The V and J ends lost 4 bases and 0 bases respectively, with 8 bases between them. Germline values: CDR1 SGHKS, CDR2 YYEKEE (reference sequence). The CDR3 here is CASSRTPSYEQYF. CDR3 coding DNA: TGTGCCAGCAGCAGGACACCCTCCTACGAGCAGTACTTC.